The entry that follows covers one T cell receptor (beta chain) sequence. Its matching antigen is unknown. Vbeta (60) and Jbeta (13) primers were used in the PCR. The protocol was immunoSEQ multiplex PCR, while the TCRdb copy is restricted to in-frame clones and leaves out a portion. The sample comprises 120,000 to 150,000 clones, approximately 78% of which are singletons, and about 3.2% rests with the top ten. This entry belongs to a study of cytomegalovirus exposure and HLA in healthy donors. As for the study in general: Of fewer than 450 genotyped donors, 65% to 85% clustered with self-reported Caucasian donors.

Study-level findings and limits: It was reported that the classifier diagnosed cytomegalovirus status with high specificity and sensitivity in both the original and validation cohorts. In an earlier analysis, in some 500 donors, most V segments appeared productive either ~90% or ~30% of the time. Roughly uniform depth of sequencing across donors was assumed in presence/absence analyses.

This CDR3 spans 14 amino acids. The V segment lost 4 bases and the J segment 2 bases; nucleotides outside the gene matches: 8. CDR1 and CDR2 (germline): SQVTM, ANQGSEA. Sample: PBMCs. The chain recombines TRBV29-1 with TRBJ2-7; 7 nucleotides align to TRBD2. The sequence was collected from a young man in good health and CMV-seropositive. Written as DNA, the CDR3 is TGCAGCGTTGTTCGAGCGGGAAATACCTACGAGCAGTACTTC. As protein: CSVVRAGNTYEQYF.